This TCR beta chain originates from a study of early T cells in non-severe SARS-CoV-2 infection. In TCRdb, the 5' RACE reads were re-called with MiXCR into one record per CDR3 protein. Of approximately 70,000 distinct CDR3 sequences in the sample, about 12% are singletons; the top ten hold around 4.5%. Comments on this clonotype: Its ends do not fully match the called genes, so a read error is possible.

CDR3 length: 13 residues. Germline lookup yields CDR1 SGHAT and CDR2 FQNNGV. The specimen sequenced was whole blood. This sequence originates from an adult who was a healthcare worker with PCR-confirmed SARS-CoV-2 infection or an uninfected control (not recorded which). The genes are TRBV11-2 and TRBJ2-7; no reliable D call. The CDR3 DNA is TGTGCCAGCAGTAGGCGAACATACTACAAGCAGTACTTC. Amino acid sequence: CASSRRTYYKQYF.